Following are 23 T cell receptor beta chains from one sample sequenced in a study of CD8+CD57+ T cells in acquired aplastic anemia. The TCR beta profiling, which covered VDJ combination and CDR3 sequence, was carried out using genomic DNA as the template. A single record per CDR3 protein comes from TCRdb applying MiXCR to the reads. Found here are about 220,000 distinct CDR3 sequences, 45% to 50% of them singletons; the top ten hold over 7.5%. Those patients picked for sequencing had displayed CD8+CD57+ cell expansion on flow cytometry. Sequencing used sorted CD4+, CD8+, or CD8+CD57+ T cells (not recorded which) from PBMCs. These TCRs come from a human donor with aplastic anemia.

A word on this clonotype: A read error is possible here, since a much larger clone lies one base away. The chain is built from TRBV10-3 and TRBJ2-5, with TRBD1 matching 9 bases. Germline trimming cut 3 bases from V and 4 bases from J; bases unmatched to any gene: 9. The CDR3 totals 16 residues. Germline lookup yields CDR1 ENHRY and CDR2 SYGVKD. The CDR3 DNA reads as TGTGCCATCAGTGAAGGGGGGACAGGGTGGGTAGAGACCCAGTACTTC. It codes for CAISEGGTGWVETQYF.

The CDR3 sequence is CASSLGTVAPETLYNSPLHF. The CDR3 coding sequence is TGCGCCAGCAGCTTGGGGACAGTCGCCCCCGAGACTTTATATAATTCACCCCTCCACTTT. The V and J genes are TRBV5-1 and TRBJ1-6, with D possibly being TRBD1 (6 bases). Germline-derived CDR1 and CDR2 are SGHRS and YFSETQ. The CDR3 is 20 residues long. V was shortened by 0 bases and J by 4 bases, with 23 bases between the two germline ends.

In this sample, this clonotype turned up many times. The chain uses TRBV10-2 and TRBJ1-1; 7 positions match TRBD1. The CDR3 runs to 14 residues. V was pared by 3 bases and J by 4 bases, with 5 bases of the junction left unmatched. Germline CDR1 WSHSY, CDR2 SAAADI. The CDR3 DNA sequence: TGCGCCAGCAGTGAATCGACAGGGATCACTGAAGCTTTCTTT. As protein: CASSESTGITEAFF.

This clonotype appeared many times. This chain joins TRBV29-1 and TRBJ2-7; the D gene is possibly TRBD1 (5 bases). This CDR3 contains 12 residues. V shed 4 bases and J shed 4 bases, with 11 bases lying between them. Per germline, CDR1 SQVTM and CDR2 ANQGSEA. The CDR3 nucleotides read TGCAGCGTTGGGGCAGGGAATTACGAGCAGTACTTC. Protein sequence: CSVGAGNYEQYF.

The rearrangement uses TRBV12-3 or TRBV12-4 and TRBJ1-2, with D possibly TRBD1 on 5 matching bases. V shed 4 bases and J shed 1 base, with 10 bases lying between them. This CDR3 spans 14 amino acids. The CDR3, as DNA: TGTGCCAGCAGTTACCCTGACAGTAACTATGGCTACACCTTC. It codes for CASSYPDSNYGYTF.

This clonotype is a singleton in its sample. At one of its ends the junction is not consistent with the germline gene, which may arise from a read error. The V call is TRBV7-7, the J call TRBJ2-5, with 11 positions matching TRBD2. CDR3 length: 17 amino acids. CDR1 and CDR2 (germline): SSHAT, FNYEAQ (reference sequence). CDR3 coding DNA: TGTGCTAGCAGCTTAACACAGGGACTAGCGGTTCAAGAGACCCAGTACTTC. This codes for CASSLTQGLAVQETQYF.

The CDR3: CASSYRRTGGGYGYTF. CDR3 sequence (DNA): TGTGCCAGCAGTTACCGGAGGACAGGGGGCGGCTATGGCTACACCTTC. The chain employs TRBV7-2 and TRBJ1-2; 11 bases map to TRBD1. The germline V gene has CDR1 SGHTA and CDR2 FQGNSA. The CDR3 is 16 amino acids. J lost 4 bases, V lost 6 bases, and 10 bases had no gene match. Supplemented by reference TRBV7-2 and TRBJ1-2, the full variable domain reads GAGVSQSPSNKVTEKGKDVELRCDPISGHTALYWYRQSLGQGLEFLIYFQGNSAPDKSGLPSDRFSAERTGGSVSTLTIQRTQQEDSAVYLCASSYRRTGGGYGYTFGSGTRLTVV.

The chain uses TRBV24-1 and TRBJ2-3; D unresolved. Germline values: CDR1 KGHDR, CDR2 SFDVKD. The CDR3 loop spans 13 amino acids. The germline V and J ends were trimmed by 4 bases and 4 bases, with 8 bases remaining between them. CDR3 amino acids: CATSEAGADTQYF. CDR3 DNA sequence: TGTGCCACCAGTGAGGCAGGCGCAGATACGCAGTATTTT.

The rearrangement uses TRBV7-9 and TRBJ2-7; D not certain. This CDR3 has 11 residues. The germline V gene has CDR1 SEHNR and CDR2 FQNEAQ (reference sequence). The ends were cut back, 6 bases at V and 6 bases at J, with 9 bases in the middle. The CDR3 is CASSREVEQYF. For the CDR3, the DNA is TGTGCCAGCAGTCGCGAGGTCGAGCAGTACTTC.

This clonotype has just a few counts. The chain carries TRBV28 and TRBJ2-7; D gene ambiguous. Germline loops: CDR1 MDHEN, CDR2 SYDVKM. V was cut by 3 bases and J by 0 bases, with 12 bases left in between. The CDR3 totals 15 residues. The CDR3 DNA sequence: TGTGCCAGCAGTTTCAAGCCCAAGAGCTCCTACGAGCAGTACTTC. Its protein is CASSFKPKSSYEQYF.

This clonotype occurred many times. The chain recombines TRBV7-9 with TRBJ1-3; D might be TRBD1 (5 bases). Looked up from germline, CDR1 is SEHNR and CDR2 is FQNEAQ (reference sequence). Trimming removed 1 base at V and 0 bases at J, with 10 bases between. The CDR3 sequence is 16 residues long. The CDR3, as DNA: TGTGCCAGCAGCTTAGGGCAGGGCCGCTCTGGAAACACCATATATTTT. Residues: CASSLGQGRSGNTIYF.

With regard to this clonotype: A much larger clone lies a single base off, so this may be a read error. CDR3 region: CASSYDGEPNQPQHF. In nucleotides, the CDR3 is TGTGCCAGCAGTTACGACGGGGAGCCCAATCAGCCCCAGCATTTT. This sequence joins TRBV6-5 and TRBJ1-5; D unclear. Germline loops: CDR1 MNHEY, CDR2 SVGAGI. The CDR3 is made up of 15 amino acids. The V and J ends lost 2 bases and 3 bases respectively, with 11 bases between them.

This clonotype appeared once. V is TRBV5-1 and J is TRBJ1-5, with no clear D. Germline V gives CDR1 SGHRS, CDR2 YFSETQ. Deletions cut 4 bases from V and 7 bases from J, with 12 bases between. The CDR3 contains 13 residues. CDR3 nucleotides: TGCGCCAGCAGCCCCCAACCTGGCCAGCCCCAGCATTTT. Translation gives CASSPQPGQPQHF. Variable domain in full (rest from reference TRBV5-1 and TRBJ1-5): KAGVTQTPRYLIKTRGQQVTLSCSPISGHRSVSWYQQTPGQGLQFLFEYFSETQRNKGNFPGRFSGRQFSNSRSEMNVSTLELGDSALYLCASSPQPGQPQHFGDGTRLSIL.

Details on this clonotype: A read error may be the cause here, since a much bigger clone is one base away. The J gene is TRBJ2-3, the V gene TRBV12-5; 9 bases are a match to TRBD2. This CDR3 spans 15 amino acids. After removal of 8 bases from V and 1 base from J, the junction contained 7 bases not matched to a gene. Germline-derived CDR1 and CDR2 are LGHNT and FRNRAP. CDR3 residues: CASRNSGRGTDTQYF. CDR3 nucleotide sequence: TGTGCTAGTCGGAATAGCGGGAGAGGCACAGATACGCAGTATTTT.

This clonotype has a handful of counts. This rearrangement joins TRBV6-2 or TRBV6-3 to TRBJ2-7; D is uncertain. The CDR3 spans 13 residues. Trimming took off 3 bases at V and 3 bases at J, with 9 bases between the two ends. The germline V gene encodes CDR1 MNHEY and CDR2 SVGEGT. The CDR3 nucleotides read TGTGCCAGCAGTTATGGGGTATTCTACGAGCAGTACTTC. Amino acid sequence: CASSYGVFYEQYF.

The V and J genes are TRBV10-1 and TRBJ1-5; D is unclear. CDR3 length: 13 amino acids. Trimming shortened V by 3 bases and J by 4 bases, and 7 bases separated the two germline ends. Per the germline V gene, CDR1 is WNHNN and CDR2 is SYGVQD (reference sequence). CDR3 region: CASSDVGNQPQHF. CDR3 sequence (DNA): TGCGCCAGCAGTGACGTTGGGAATCAGCCCCAGCATTTT.

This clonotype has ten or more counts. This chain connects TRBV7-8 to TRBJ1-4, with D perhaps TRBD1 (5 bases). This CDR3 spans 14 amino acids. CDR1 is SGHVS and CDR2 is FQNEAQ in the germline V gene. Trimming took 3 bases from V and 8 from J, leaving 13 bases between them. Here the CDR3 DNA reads TGTGCCAGCAGCTTTTGGGGGGGAGGGGAAAAACTGTTTTTT. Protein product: CASSFWGGGEKLFF.

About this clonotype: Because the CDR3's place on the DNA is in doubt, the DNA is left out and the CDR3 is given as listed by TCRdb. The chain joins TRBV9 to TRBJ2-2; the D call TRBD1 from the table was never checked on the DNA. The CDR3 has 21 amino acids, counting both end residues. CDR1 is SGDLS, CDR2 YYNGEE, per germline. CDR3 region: CASSGSEGAYEQYFGPGELFF.

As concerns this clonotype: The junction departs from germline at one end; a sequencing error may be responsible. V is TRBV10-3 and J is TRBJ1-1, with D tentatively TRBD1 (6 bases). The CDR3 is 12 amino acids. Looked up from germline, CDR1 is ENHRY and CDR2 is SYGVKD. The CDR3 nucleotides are TGTGCCAGCAGTGAGGGGGGCTCTGGGGCTTTCTTT. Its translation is CASSEGGSGAFF.

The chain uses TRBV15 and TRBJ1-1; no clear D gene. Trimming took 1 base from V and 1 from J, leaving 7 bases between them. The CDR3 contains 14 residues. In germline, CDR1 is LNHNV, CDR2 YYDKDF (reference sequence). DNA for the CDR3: TGTGCCACCAGCAGAGGAGAGCCGAACACTGAAGCTTTCTTT. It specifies CATSRGEPNTEAFF. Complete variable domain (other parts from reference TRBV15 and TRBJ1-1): DAMVIQNPRYQVTQFGKPVTLSCSQTLNHNVMYWYQQKSSQAPKLLFHYYDKDFNNEADTPDNFQSRRPNTSFCFLDIRSPGLGDTAMYLCATSRGEPNTEAFFGQGTRLTVV.

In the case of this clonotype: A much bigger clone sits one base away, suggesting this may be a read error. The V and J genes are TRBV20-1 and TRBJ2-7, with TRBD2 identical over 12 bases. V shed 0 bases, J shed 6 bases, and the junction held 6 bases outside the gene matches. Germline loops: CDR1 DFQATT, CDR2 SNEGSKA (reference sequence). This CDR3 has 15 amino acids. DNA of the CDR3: TGCAGTGCTAGAGACCCCTCGACTAGCGGGGGCGAGCAGTACTTC. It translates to CSARDPSTSGGEQYF.

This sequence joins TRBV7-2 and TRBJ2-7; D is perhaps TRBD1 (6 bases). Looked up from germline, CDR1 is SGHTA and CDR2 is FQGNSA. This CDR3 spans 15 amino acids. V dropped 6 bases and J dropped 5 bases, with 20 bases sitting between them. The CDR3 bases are TGTGCCAGCAGGATACGGGCAGGGGACGGCCACGAGCAGTACTTC. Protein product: CASRIRAGDGHEQYF.

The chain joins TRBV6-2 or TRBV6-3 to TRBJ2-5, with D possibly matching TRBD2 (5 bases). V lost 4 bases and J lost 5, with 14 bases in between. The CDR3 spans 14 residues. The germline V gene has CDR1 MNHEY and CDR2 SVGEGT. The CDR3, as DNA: TGTGCCAGCAGTTCACAGAGGGCCTCGGAGACCCAGTACTTC. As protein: CASSSQRASETQYF.